This T cell receptor (beta chain) was identified during a study of cytomegalovirus exposure and HLA in healthy donors. For the study at large: Within the Caucasian-associated ancestry cluster were around four fifths of the roughly 400 genotyped donors.

Nominally healthy donors were sampled, though unrecorded immune exposures were likely. With respect to this clone: Its target is not known.

Study outcomes and limitations: In a later analysis, HLA-associated beta chains showed higher expansion and lower generation probabilities than comparable chains. Trimming of TCR beta V- and J-genes showed a link, identified in a later analysis, to a missense DCLRE1C variant.

The CDR3 runs to 14 residues. Losses at the gene ends were 4 bases for V and 4 bases for J; bases not matched to a gene: 9. Looked up from germline, CDR1 is GTSNPN and CDR2 is SVGIG (reference sequence). This PCR relied on a set of 60 Vbeta primers and 13 Jbeta primers. Measured with immunoSEQ multiplex PCR; TCRdb has only the in-frame clones, and not every one. In all, the sample yields about 140,000 clones. The chain joins TRBV30 to TRBJ1-1, with TRBD1 matching 7 bases. The TCR comes from a young woman in good health and CMV-seronegative. The sequencing sample was made of PBMCs. CDR3 sequence (DNA): TGTGCCTGGATCCGGCAGGGGGTGTCCACTGAAGCTTTCTTT. Its protein product is CAWIRQGVSTEAFF.